The clone carrying this T cell receptor beta chain has only one observation. This record belongs to a study of blood T cell repertoires in COVID-19. Trimming cost V 7 bases and J 4 bases, with 17 bases left between them. The CDR3 runs to 15 residues. Germline V gene data show CDR1 as LGHDT and CDR2 as YNNKEL (reference sequence). Assay used: immunoSEQ multiplex PCR; TCRdb lists only in-frame clones, some missing. The sample contains some 50,000 clones, around 84% of which appear only once. This chain connects TRBV3-1 (or the pseudogene TRBV3-2) to TRBJ2-1; D may be TRBD2 (7 bases). The sample consisted of peripheral blood. This clonotype was sampled from a man aged 50-59 years with acute or convalescent COVID-19. CDR3: CASNPRGASYNEQFF. In DNA form, the CDR3 reads TGTGCCAGCAACCCTCGGGGGGCCTCTTACAATGAGCAGTTCTTC.